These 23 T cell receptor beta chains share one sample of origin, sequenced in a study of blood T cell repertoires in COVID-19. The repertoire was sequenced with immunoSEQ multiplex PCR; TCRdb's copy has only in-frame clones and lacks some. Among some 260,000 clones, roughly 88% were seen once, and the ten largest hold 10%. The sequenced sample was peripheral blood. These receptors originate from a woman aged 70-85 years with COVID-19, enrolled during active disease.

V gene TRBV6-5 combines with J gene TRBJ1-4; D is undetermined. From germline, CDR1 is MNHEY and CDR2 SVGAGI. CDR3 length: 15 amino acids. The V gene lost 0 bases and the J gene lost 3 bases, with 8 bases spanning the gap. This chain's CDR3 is CASSYSDTSNEKLFF. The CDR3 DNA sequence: TGTGCCAGCAGTTACTCAGACACTTCTAATGAAAAACTGTTTTTT.

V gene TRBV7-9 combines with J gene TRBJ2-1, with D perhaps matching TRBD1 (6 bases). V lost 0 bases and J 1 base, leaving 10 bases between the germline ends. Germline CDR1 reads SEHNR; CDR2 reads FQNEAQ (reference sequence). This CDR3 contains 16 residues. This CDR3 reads CASSLASGQSYNEQFF. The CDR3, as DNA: TGTGCCAGCAGCTTAGCGTCTGGACAGTCCTACAATGAGCAGTTCTTC.

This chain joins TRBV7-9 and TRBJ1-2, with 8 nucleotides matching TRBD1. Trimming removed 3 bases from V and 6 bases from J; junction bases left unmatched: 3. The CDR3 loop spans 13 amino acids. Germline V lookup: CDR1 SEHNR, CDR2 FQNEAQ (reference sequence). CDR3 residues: CASSFGQGHGYTF. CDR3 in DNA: TGTGCCAGCAGCTTTGGACAGGGTCATGGCTACACCTTC.

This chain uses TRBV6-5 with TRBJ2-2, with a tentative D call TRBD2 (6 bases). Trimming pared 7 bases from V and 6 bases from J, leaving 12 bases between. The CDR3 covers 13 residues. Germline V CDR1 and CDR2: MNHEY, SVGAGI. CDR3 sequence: CASKRAEAGELFF. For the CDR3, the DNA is TGTGCCAGCAAGCGGGCGGAGGCCGGGGAGCTGTTTTTT.

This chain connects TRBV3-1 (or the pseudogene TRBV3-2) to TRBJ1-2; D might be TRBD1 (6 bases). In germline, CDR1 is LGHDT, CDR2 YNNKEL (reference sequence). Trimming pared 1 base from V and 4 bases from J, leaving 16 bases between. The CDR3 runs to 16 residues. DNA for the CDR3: TGTGCCAGCAGCCAAGGAGACCGGGACACCTTCTATGGCTACACCTTC. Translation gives CASSQGDRDTFYGYTF.

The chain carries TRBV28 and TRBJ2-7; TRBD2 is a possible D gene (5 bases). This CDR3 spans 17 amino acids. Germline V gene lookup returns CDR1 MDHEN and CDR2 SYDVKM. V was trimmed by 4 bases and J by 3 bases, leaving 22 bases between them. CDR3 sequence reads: CASSYNLPAGTYYEQYF. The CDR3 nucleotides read TGTGCCAGCAGTTATAACCTTCCCGCGGGCACATACTACGAGCAGTACTTC.

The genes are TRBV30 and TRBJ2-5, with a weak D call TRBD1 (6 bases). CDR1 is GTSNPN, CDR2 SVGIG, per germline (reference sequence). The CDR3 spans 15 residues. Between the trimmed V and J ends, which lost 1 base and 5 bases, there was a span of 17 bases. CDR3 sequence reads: CAWSALRGIGETQYF. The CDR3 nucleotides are TGTGCCTGGAGTGCCCTTAGGGGGATAGGGGAGACCCAGTACTTC.

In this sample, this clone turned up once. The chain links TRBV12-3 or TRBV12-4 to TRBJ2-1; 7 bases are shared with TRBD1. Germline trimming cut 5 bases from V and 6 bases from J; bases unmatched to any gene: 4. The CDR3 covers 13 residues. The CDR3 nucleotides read TGTGCCAGCAGTAAGGGACAGCTCAATGAGCAGTTCTTC. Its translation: CASSKGQLNEQFF.

CDR3 in DNA: TGTGCCAGCAGTGAATTTGGCCAGGACGGGAGATCTTTCTTT. Amino acid sequence: CASSEFGQDGRSFF. V is TRBV25-1 and J is TRBJ1-1; D ambiguous. Trimming took 1 base from V and 12 from J, leaving 18 bases between them. The CDR3 totals 14 residues. Per germline, CDR1 MGHDK and CDR2 SYGVNS. Based on the CDR3 plus reference TRBV25-1 and TRBJ1-1, the full variable domain is EADIYQTPRYLVIGTGKKITLECSQTMGHDKMYWYQQDPGMELHLIHYSYGVNSTEKGDLSSESTVSRIRTEHFPLTLESARPSHTSQYLCASSEFGQDGRSFFGQGTRLTVV.

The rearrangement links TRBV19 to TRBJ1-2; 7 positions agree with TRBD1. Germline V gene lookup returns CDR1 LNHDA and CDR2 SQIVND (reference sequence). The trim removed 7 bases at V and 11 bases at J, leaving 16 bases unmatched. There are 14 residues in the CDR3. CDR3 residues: CASKTGGKQGLYTF. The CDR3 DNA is TGTGCCAGTAAGACCGGGGGAAAACAGGGGCTGTACACCTTC.

The CDR3 sequence is CASSSQGAGNQPQHF. The CDR3 DNA reads as TGTGCCAGCAGTTCACAGGGGGCTGGCAATCAGCCCCAGCATTTT. The gene calls are TRBV27 and TRBJ1-5, with 9 bases matching TRBD1. This CDR3 is 15 amino acids long. Looked up from germline, CDR1 is MNHEY and CDR2 is SMNVEV (reference sequence). J was trimmed by 2 bases and V by 4 bases; bases with no gene match: 3.

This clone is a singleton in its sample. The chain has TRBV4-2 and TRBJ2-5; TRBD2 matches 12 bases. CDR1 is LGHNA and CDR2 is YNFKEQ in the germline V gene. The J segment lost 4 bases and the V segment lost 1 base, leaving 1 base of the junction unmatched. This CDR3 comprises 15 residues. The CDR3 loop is CASSQASGRGETQYF. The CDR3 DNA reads TGTGCCAGCAGCCAAGCTAGCGGGAGGGGAGAGACCCAGTACTTC.

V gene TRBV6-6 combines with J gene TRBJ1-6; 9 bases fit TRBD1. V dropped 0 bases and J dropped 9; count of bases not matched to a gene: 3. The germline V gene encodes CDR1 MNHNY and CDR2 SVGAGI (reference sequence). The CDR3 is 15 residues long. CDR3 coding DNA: TGTGCCAGCAGTTACTCCCCGGGACAGGGTTCACCCCTCCACTTT. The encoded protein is CASSYSPGQGSPLHF.

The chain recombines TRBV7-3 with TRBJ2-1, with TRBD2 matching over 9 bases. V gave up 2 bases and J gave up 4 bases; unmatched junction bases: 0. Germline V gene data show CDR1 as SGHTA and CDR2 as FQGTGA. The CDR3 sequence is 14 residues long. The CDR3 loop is CASSLAGGYNEQFF. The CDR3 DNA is TGTGCCAGCAGCTTAGCGGGAGGGTACAATGAGCAGTTCTTC.

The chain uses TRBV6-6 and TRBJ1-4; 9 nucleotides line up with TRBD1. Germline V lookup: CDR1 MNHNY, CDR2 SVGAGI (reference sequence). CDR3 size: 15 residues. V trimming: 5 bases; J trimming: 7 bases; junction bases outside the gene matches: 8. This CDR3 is CASSRSTGGTEKLFF. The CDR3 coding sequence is TGTGCCAGCAGTCGATCGACAGGGGGGACTGAAAAACTGTTTTTT.

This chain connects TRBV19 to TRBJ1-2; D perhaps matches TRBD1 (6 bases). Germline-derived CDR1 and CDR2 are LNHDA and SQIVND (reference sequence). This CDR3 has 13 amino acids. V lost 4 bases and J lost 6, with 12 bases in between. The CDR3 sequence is CASSRAGVDGYTF. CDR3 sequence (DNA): TGTGCCAGTAGTAGAGCAGGGGTGGATGGCTACACCTTC.

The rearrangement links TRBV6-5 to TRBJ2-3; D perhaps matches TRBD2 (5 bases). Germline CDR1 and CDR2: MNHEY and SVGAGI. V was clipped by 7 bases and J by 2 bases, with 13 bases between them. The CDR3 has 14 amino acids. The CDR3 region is CASKFSGDTDTQYF. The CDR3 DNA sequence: TGTGCCAGCAAGTTCAGCGGAGACACAGATACGCAGTATTTT.

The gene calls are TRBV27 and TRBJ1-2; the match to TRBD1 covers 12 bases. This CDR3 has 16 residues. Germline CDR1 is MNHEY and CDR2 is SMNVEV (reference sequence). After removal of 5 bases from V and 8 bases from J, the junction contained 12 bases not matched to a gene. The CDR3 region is CASSPWDRGRGGGYTF. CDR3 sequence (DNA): TGTGCCAGCAGTCCCTGGGACAGGGGGCGAGGAGGAGGCTACACCTTC.

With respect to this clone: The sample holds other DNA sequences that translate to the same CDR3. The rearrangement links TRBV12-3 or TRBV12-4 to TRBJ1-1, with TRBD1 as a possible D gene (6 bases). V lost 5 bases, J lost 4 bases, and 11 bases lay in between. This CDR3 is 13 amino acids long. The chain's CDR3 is CASSLRGGTEAFF. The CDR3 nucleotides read TGTGCCAGCAGTCTCAGGGGTGGCACTGAAGCTTTCTTT.

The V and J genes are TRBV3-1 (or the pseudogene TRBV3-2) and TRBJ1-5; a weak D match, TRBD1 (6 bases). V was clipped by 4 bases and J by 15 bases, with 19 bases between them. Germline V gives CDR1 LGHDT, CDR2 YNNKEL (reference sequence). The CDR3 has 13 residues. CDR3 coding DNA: TGTGCCAGCAGCCCCGCGGGGGCTCGGGCATTGCATTTT. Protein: CASSPAGARALHF.

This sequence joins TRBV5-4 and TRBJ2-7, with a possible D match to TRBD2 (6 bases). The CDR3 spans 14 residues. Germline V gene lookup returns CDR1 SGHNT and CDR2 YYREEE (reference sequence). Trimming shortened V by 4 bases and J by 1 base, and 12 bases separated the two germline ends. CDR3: CASSRGTSSYEQYF. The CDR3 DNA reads TGTGCCAGCAGCCGCGGGACGTCTTCCTACGAGCAGTACTTC.

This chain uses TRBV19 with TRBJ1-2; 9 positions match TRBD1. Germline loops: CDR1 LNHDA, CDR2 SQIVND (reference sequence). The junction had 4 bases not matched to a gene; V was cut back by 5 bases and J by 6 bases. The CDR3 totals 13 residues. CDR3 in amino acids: CASSVTGGNGYTF. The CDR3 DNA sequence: TGTGCCAGTAGTGTGACAGGGGGAAATGGCTACACCTTC.

CDR3 loop: CASEAGMSTGELFF. CDR3 bases: TGTGCCAGCGAGGCGGGAATGTCCACCGGGGAGCTGTTTTTT. The chain links TRBV11-3 to TRBJ2-2; maybe TRBD2 (6 bases). The CDR3 runs to 14 residues. Trimming removed 8 bases from V and 4 bases from J, with 14 bases in between. Germline loops: CDR1 SGHNT, CDR2 YENEEA.